These 5 T cell receptor beta chains originate from one sample sequenced in a study of spatial heterogeneity in lung cancer. Points from the study as a whole: How many expanded intratumoral alpha and beta TCRs were present tracked the tumor mutation count, which was a count of nonsynonymous mutations.

The time point was: sample taken at primary tumor resection. These TCRs are of unknown antigen specificity. TCRdb re-analysed the 5' RACE reads in MiXCR, keeping a single row per CDR3 protein. The table shows 5,900 or so distinct CDR3 sequences, with about 1.5% occurring only once. Sequenced material: lung tumor tissue, taken at surgery. These receptors were obtained from a male donor with early-stage non-small cell lung cancer.

This clonotype has at least ten counts. The rearrangement links TRBV7-9 to TRBJ1-1, with no clear D. Germline-derived CDR1 and CDR2 are SEHNR and FQNEAQ (reference sequence). Between the trimmed V and J ends, which lost 1 base and 2 bases, there was a span of 11 bases. The CDR3 loop spans 15 amino acids. CDR3 DNA: TGTGCCAGCAGCTTAGGGCTCCGTAGAAACACTGAAGCTTTCTTT. It translates to CASSLGLRRNTEAFF.

The table lists this clonotype with many counts. This chain joins TRBV11-2 and TRBJ2-2; tentative D call: TRBD1 (6 bases). CDR1 is SGHAT and CDR2 is FQNNGV in the germline V gene. Trimming shortened V by 6 bases and J by 3 bases, and 11 bases separated the two germline ends. The CDR3 runs 14 residues. CDR3 bases: TGTGCCAGCAGTCCTCAGGGGTACACCGGGGAGCTGTTTTTT. Translation gives CASSPQGYTGELFF.

Many counts were recorded for this clonotype. The chain links TRBV10-3 to TRBJ2-4; the match to TRBD1 covers 7 bases. The germline CDR1 and CDR2 sequences are ENHRY and SYGVKD. V lost 5 bases to trimming and J lost 9 bases; unmatched junction nucleotides: 7. This CDR3 region has 13 residues. The CDR3 coding sequence is TGTGCCATCAGTTTCCGGGACAGCGGCATTCAGTACTTC. It yields the protein CAISFRDSGIQYF.

By sample fraction, this clonotype is medium-sized. This chain joins TRBV10-3 and TRBJ1-5; possible D gene TRBD1, 5 bases. The V and J ends lost 4 bases and 3 bases respectively, with 10 bases between them. Germline V gene lookup returns CDR1 ENHRY and CDR2 SYGVKD. CDR3 size: 14 residues. The CDR3 DNA sequence: TGTGCCATCAGTGGTCAGGGAATCAATCAGCCCCAGCATTTT. Translated: CAISGQGINQPQHF.

The rearrangement links TRBV11-2 to TRBJ2-2; D tentatively fits TRBD1 or TRBD2 (7 bases each). The CDR3 length is 13 residues. Trimming left V 5 bases short and J 7 bases short, with 11 bases between. Per germline, CDR1 SGHAT and CDR2 FQNNGV. The CDR3, as DNA: TGTGCCAGCAGCCCCAGGGGGGGCGGGGAGCTGTTTTTT. Translating gives CASSPRGGGELFF.